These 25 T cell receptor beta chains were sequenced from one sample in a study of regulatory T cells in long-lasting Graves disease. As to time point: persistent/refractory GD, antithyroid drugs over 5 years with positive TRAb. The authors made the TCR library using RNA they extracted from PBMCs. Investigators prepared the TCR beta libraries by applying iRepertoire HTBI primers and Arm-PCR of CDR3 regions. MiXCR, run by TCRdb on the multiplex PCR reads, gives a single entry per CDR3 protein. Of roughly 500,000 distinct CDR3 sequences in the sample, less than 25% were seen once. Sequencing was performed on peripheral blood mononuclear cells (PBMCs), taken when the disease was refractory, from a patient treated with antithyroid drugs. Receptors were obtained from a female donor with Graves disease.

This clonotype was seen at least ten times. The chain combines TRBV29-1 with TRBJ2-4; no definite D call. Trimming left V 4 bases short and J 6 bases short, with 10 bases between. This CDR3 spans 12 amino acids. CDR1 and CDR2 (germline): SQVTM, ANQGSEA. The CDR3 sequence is CSVAPGGNIQYF. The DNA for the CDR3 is TGCAGCGTTGCCCCGGGTGGAAACATTCAGTACTTC.

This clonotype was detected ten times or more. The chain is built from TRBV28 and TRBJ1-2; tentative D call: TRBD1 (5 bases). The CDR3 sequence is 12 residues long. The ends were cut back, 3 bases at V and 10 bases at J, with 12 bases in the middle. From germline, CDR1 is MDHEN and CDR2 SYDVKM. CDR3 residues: CASSFGAADYTF. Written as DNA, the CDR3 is TGTGCCAGCAGTTTTGGGGCCGCTGACTACACCTTC.

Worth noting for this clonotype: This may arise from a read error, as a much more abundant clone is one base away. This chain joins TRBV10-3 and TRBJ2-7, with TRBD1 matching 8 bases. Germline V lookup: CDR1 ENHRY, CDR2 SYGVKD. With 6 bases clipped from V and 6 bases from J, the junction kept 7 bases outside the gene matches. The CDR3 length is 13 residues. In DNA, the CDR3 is TGTGCCATCAGGAGAGCAGGGGGCGGCGAGCAGTACTTC. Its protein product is CAIRRAGGGEQYF.

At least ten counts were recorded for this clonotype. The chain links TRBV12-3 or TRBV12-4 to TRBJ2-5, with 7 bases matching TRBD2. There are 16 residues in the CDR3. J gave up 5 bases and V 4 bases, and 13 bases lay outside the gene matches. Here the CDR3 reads CASSSIGRGNGETQYF. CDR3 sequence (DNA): TGTGCCAGCAGTTCGATTGGGCGGGGGAACGGCGAGACCCAGTACTTC.

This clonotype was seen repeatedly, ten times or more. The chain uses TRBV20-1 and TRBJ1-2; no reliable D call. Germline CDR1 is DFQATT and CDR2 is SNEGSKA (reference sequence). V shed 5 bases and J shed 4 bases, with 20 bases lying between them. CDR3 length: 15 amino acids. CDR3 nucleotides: TGCAGTGCTGACGGAAGTCGCAGAGCTAGCTATGGCTACACCTTC. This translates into CSADGSRRASYGYTF.

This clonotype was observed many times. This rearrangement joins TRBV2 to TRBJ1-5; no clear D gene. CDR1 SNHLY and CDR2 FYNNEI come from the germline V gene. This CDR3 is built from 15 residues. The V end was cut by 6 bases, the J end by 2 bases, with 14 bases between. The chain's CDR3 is CASSLGLGGNQPQHF. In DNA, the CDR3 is TGTGCCAGCAGCCTCGGACTCGGCGGCAATCAGCCCCAGCATTTT.

CDR3 amino acids: CASRPGLAGGDHTDTQYF. The CDR3 DNA sequence: TGTGCCAGCAGGCCGGGACTAGCGGGAGGGGATCACACAGATACGCAGTATTTT. The J gene is TRBJ2-3, the V gene TRBV2; 16 nucleotides match TRBD2. Germline V gives CDR1 SNHLY, CDR2 FYNNEI. Trimming cost V 6 bases and J 2 bases; bases outside gene matches: 8. This CDR3 is 18 amino acids long.

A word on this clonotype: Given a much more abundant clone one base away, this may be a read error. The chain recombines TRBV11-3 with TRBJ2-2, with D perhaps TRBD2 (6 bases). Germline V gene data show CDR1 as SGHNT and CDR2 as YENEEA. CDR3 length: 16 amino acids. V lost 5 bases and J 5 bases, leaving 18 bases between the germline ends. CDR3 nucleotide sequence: TGTGCCAGCAGCGCCTACGGGGGTTTAGGAACCGGGGAGCTGTTTTTT. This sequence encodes CASSAYGGLGTGELFF.

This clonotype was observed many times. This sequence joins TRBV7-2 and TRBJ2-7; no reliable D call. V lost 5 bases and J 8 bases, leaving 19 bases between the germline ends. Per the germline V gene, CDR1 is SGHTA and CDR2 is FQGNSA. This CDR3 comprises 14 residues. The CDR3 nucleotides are TGTGCCAGCAGCCCACCGAGCGCCTTCGGACAGCAGTACTTC. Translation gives CASSPPSAFGQQYF. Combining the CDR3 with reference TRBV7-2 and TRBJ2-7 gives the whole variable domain GAGVSQSPSNKVTEKGKDVELRCDPISGHTALYWYRQSLGQGLEFLIYFQGNSAPDKSGLPSDRFSAERTGGSVSTLTIQRTQQEDSAVYLCASSPPSAFGQQYFGPGTRLTVT.

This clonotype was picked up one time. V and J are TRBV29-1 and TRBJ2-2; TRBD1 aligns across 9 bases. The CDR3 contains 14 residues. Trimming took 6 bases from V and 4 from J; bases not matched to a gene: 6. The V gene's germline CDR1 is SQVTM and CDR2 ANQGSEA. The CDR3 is CSVSGQGATGELFF. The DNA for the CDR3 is TGCAGCGTGTCGGGACAGGGAGCCACCGGGGAGCTGTTTTTT.

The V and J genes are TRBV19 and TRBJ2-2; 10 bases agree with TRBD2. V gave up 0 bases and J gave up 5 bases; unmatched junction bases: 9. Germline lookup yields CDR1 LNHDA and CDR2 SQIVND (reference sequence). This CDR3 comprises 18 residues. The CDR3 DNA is TGTGCCAGTAGTATAGAGGGACCGGGACTAGCGCAAACCGGGGAGCTGTTTTTT. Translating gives CASSIEGPGLAQTGELFF.

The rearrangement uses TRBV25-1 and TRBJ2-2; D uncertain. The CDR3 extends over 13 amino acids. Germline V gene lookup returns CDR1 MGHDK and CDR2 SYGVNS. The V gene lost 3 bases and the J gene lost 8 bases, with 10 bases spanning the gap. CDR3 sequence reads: CASSDISRGELFF. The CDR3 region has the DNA TGTGCCAGCAGTGATATATCTCGGGGGGAGCTGTTTTTT.

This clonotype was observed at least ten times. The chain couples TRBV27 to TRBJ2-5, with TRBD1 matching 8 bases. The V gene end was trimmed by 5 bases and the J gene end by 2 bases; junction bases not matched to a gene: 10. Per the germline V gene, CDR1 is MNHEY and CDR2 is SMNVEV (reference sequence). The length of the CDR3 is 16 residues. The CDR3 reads CASSAYRDRFQETQYF. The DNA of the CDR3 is TGTGCCAGCAGTGCCTACCGGGACAGGTTTCAAGAGACCCAGTACTTC.

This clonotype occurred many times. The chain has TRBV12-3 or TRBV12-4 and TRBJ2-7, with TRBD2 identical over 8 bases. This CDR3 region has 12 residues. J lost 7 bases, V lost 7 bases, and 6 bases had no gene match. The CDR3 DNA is TGTGCCAGCACCGCGGGAGGAGGAGAGCAGTACTTC. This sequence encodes CASTAGGGEQYF.

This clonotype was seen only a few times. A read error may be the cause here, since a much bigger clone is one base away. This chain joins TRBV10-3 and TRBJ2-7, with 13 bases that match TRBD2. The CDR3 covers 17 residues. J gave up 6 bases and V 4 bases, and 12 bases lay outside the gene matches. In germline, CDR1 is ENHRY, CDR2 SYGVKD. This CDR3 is CAISGGAPGLAGSEQYF. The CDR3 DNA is TGTGCCATCAGTGGGGGGGCCCCGGGACTAGCGGGAAGCGAGCAGTACTTC.

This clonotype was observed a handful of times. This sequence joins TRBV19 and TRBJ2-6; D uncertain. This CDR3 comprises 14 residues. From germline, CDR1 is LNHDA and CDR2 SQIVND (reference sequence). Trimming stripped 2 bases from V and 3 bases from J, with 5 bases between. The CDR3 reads CASSITGGANVLTF. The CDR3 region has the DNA TGTGCCAGTAGTATAACGGGTGGGGCCAACGTCCTGACTTTC.

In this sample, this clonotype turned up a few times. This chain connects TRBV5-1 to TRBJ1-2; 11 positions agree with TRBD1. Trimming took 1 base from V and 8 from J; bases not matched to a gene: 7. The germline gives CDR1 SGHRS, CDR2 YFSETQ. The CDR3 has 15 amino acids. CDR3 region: CASSLPGQGAGGYTF. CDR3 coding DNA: TGCGCCAGCAGCTTGCCCGGACAGGGGGCTGGAGGCTACACCTTC.

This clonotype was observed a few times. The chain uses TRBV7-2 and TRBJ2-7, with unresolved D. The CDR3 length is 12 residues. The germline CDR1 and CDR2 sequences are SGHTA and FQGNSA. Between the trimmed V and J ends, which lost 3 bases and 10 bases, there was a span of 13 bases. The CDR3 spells CASSFSTSIQYF. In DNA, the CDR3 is TGTGCCAGCAGCTTTTCCACCTCCATACAGTACTTC.

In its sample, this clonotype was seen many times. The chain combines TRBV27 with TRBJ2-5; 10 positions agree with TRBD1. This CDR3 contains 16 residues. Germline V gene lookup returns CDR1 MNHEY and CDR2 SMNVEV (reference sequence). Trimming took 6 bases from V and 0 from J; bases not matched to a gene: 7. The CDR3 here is CASRGQGRRNQETQYF. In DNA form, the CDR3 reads TGTGCCAGCAGGGGACAGGGGCGGAGGAACCAAGAGACCCAGTACTTC.

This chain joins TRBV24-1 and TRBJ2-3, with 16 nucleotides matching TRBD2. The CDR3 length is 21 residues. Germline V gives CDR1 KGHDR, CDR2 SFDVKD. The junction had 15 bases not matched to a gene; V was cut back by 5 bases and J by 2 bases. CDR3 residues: CATSGDSGTSGREGVTDTQYF. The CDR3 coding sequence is TGTGCCACCAGTGGTGATTCCGGGACTAGCGGGAGGGAAGGCGTCACAGATACGCAGTATTTT.

DNA for the CDR3: TGTGCCATCAGCGAAGGACAGGTTAGCAATCAGCCCCAGCATTTT. This gives the protein CAISEGQVSNQPQHF. V is TRBV10-3 and J is TRBJ1-5, with TRBD1 matching over 7 bases. Germline CDR1 is ENHRY and CDR2 is SYGVKD. This CDR3 is built from 15 residues. V lost 6 bases to trimming and J lost 0 bases; unmatched junction nucleotides: 5.

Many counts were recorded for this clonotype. This CDR3 reads CAISITGGSGELFF. The CDR3 coding sequence is TGTGCCATCTCTATAACCGGGGGGAGCGGGGAGCTGTTTTTT. This chain uses TRBV28 with TRBJ2-2, with 7 bases fitting TRBD2. Germline CDR1 and CDR2: MDHEN and SYDVKM. J gave up 7 bases and V 10 bases, and 12 bases lay outside the gene matches. CDR3 length: 14 residues. Based on the CDR3 plus reference TRBV28 and TRBJ2-2, the full variable domain is DVKVTQSSRYLVKRTGEKVFLECVQDMDHENMFWYRQDPGLGLRLIYFSYDVKMKEKGDIPEGYSVSREKKERFSLILESASTNQTSMYLCAISITGGSGELFFGEGSRLTVL.

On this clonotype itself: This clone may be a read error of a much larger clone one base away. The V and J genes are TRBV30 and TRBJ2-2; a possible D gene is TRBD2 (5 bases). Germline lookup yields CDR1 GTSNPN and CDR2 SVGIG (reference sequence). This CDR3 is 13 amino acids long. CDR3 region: CAWSALHTGEPFF. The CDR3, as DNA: TGTGCCTGGAGTGCCCTTCACACCGGGGAGCCGTTTTTT.

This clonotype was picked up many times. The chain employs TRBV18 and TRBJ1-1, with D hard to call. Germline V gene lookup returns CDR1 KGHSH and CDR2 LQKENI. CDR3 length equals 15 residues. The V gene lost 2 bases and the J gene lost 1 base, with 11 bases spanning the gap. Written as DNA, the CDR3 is TGTGCCAGCTCACCAGTCGAGGTATCGAACACTGAAGCTTTCTTT. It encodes CASSPVEVSNTEAFF.

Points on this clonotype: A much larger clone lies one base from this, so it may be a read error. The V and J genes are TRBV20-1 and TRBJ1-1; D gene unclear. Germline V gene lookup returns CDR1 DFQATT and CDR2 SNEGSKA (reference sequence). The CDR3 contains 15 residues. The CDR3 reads CGARDEGSLNTEAFF. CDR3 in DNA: TGCGGTGCTAGAGATGAAGGTTCCTTGAACACTGAAGCTTTCTTT.